The rows below give T cell receptor beta chains drawn from one sample of a study of blood T cell repertoires in COVID-19. The data were produced by immunoSEQ multiplex PCR, yet TCRdb's version contains in-frame clones alone and is incomplete. The table lists over 150,000 clones, approximately 80% of them singletons. Input material: peripheral blood. Receptors originate from a man aged 55 to 70 with acute or convalescent COVID-19. Both conserved end residues are trimmed from each CDR3. For some rows the clone size is stated as once, few or many, or as a class when expanded; others skip it.

clone_size v_call cdr3_aa
. TRBV29-1 SVPGSVRTDTQY
once TRBV12-3/TRBV12-4 ASSLANSPLH
. TRBV13 ASSQQMGLAGDQETQY
few TRBV11-2 ASSLGVAGGQTQY
. TRBV7-2 ASSPSGMNTEAF
. TRBV7-2 ASSLTGLRDEQY
. TRBV5-1 ASSWDRVFYEQY
. TRBV7-2 ASRQGLAGALTDTQY
. TRBV3-1/TRBV3-2 ASSQLQAGEKLF
few TRBV5-6 ASSWGTGFEAF
few TRBV27 ASSPDRVVDSPLH
. TRBV18 ASSPQEGGRTYNEQF
. TRBV2 ASSEAPGTPDNEQF
. TRBV6-2/TRBV6-3 ASSYGGRQNEKLF
few TRBV10-3 AISDELSGANVLT
. TRBV10-3 AISESDRLNQPQH
. TRBV29-1 SVGRTGKFNEQF
. TRBV4-1 ASSPQVATYEQY
once TRBV7-7 ASSPGQGRGETQY
. TRBV5-4 ASQLVPGTGAQY
. TRBV5-4 ASSSGQTDEQY
. TRBV18 ASSAALRTGERSGELF
few TRBV2 ASSDWHSTDTQY
. TRBV7-3 ASSNEITDTQY
. TRBV6-2/TRBV6-3 ASSRPGQGSGNTIY
. TRBV19 ASSIRRGGLEQY
. TRBV15 ATTRQEMNTEAF
. TRBV7-3 ASSPGEGEQF
. TRBV9 ASSVSGTSVNEQY
few TRBV12-3/TRBV12-4 ASSPGGTQY
. TRBV10-1 ASSGQGMRRMNTEAF
. TRBV18 ASSPRGGQGEQPQH
. TRBV5-8 ASSRGQGEDEQY
. TRBV2 ASSVNREPETQY
. TRBV6-5 AMGTVHEQY
. TRBV4-1 ASSHFGGGDTQY
. TRBV24-1 ATRGGQGFTEAF
once TRBV18 ASSPGQANQPQH
few TRBV30 AWSVRGQGGYGYT
. TRBV19 ASSTTGASQPQH
. TRBV6-2/TRBV6-3 ASTPGGNSPLH
. TRBV7-3 ASSPSTGETQY
. TRBV27 ASSTGMTNEKLF
. TRBV18 ASSPNTGRGATNYGYT
. TRBV24-1 ATSATRTEESGETQY
. TRBV28 ASSSSSWASKDTEAF
. TRBV5-4 ASSYPGELYGYT
few TRBV24-1 ATSDSDLYEQY
. TRBV29-1 SVGQIAGRGYNEQF
few TRBV7-3 ASSLTRQETQY
. TRBV2 ASSVTGEEYNSPLH
. TRBV19 ASREGGGTEAF
. TRBV5-1 ASSLGTRGYYEQY
. TRBV24-1 ATSTRQAQETQY
few TRBV7-8 ASSLAGTAANTGELF
few TRBV19 ASSIQGLGNEQF
. TRBV5-6 ASRKGPGTGTYEQY
. TRBV7-3 ASSLTGQGTDTQY
. TRBV12-3/TRBV12-4 ASSLQGRETQY